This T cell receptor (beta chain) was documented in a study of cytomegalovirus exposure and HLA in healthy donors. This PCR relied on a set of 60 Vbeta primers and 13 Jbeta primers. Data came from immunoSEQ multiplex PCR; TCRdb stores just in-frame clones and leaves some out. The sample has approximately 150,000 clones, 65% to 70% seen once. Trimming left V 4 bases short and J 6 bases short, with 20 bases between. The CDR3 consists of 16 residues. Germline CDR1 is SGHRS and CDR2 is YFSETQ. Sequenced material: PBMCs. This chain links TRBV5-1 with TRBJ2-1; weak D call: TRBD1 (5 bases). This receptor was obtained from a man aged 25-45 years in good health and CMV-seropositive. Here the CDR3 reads CASSPAPLSQGNEQFF. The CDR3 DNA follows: TGCGCCAGCAGCCCCGCACCACTTTCTCAGGGCAATGAGCAGTTCTTC.